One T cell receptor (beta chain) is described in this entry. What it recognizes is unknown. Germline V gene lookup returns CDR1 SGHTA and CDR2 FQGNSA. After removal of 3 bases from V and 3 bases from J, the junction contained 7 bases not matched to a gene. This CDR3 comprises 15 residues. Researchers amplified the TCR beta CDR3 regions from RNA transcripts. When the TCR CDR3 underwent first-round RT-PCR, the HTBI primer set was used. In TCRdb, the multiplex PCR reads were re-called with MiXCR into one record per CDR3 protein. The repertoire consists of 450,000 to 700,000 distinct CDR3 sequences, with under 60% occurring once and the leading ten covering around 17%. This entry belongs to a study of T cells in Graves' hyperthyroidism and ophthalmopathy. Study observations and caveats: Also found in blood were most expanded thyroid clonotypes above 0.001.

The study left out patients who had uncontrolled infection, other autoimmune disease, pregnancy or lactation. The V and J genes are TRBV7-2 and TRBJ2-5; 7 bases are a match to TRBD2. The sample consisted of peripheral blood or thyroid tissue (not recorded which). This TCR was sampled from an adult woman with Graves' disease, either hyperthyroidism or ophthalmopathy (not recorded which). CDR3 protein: CASSFRTRREETQYF. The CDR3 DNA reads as TGTGCCAGCAGCTTCCGGACTAGAAGAGAAGAGACCCAGTACTTC.